This T cell receptor beta chain was retrieved from a study of blood T cells in healthy people across ages. The study, taken as a whole, reports: Higher naive T cell percentage went strongly together with higher TCR beta diversity. CMV infection status of these donors was not known.

PCR was performed a second time for roughly 6 to 12 cycles using a sample-barcoded 5' primer and a J-beta primer mix. No fewer than 3 million CDR3-containing paired-end reads came from each sample. One entry per CDR3 protein, called by TCRdb with MiXCR from the 5' RACE reads. The table has over a million distinct CDR3 sequences, 40% to 50% seen once; the top ten hold 7.9%. For every donor, a draw yielded about 9.7 milliliters of peripheral blood. Points on this clonotype: The antigen is unknown.

The CDR3 is 13 amino acids. Germline V lookup: CDR1 SGHRS, CDR2 YFSETQ. The V gene lost 7 bases and the J gene lost 7 bases, with 15 bases spanning the gap. The chain joins TRBV5-1 to TRBJ2-1; unclear D gene. The receptor was derived from a woman younger than 30 in good health. Sequencing was performed on blood. CDR3 in amino acids: CASLGPPFNEQFF. CDR3 DNA: TGCGCCAGCCTTGGACCCCCCTTTAATGAGCAGTTCTTC.